The table lists the clone carrying this T cell receptor (beta chain) with a few counts. What it binds is not known. The data derive from a study of T-cell memory formation after mild COVID-19. One entry per CDR3 protein results from TCRdb running MiXCR on the 5' RACE reads. The sample carries 110,000 to 150,000 distinct CDR3 sequences, 20% to 25% recorded once. The CDR3 totals 14 residues. Germline-derived CDR1 and CDR2 are MNHEY and SVGAGI. Trimming pared 4 bases from V and 6 bases from J, leaving 15 bases between. Study-level points and caveats: Clones that got smaller from day 15 to 85 had even CD4/CD8, while clones growing later tipped toward CD4+.

The TCR was taken from an adult woman who had mild COVID-19 (a few samples of this study predate the infection). Cell type and time point are not known. The sequencing input was PBMCs or a T cell subset sorted from them (not recorded which). The chain couples TRBV6-5 to TRBJ1-1, with a weak D call TRBD1 (5 bases). Here the CDR3 reads CASSLSQGLSEAFF. The DNA of the CDR3 is TGTGCCAGCAGTTTAAGTCAGGGTCTCTCTGAAGCTTTCTTT.